This T cell receptor beta chain was observed in a study of shared clonotypes between healthy human individuals. With respect to this clone: Its antigen is as yet unknown.

Whole-study findings and limits: It was the few donors that limited the genetic and exposure-history diversity represented.

Profiled with immunoSEQ multiplex PCR; TCRdb holds only in-frame clones, not every one. The data hold 1,400,000 or so clones, with approximately 98.5% observed a single time. The clonotype originates from a man aged 25 to 40 in good health. The sequenced sample consisted of naive CD4+ T cells sorted from blood. Subset in this sample: CD45RA+ positively selected.

The CDR3 sequence: CASSVASSGRYNEQFF. As DNA, the CDR3 is TGTGCCAGCAGCGTAGCATCATCCGGGAGGTACAATGAGCAGTTCTTC. The rearrangement links TRBV9 to TRBJ2-1, with 7 bases identical to TRBD2. The CDR3 has 16 residues. Germline CDR1 and CDR2: SGDLS and YYNGEE. V dropped 0 bases and J dropped 4; count of bases not matched to a gene: 7.